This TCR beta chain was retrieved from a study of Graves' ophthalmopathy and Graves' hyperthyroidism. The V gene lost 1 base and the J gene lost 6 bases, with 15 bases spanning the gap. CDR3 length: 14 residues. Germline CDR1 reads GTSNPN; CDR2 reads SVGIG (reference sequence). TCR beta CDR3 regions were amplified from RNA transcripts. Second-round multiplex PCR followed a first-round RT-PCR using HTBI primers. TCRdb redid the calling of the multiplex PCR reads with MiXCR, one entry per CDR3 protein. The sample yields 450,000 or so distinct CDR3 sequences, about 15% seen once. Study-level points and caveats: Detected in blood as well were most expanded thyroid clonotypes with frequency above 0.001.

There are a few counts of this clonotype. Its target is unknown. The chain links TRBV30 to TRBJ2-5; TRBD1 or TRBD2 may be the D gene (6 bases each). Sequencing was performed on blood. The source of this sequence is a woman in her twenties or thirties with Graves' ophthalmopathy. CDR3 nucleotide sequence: TGTGCCTGGAGTGGGGGGGCGATGGGAAAGACCCAGTACTTC. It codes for CAWSGGAMGKTQYF.